This T cell receptor (beta chain) was identified during a study of regulatory T cells in long-lasting Graves disease. Time point described: newly diagnosed GD, antithyroid drugs for less than 3 months. Making the TCR library involved RNA that had been extracted from PBMCs. Around 10 milliliters of peripheral blood were drawn into EDTA tubes. A word on this clonotype: A read error may produce the germline difference seen at one junction end.

According to the study, TCR beta libraries were built with iRepertoire HTBI primers and CDR3-region Arm-PCR. MiXCR was run by TCRdb on the multiplex PCR reads, yielding one entry per CDR3 protein. The sample records about 620,000 distinct CDR3 sequences, about 15% being singletons. This sample also belongs to another study, concerning T cells in Graves' hyperthyroidism and ophthalmopathy.

The source is a woman under 40 with Graves disease. The specimen was peripheral blood mononuclear cells (PBMCs), collected at new diagnosis, from a patient treated with antithyroid drugs.

CDR3 coding DNA: TGTGCCACCAGTGATTTGCAGGATGGGGAGACCCAGTGCTTC. Translation gives CATSDLQDGETQCF. The V and J genes are TRBV24-1 and TRBJ2-5; possibly TRBD2 for D (5 bases). Germline V CDR1 and CDR2: KGHDR, SFDVKD. The CDR3 consists of 14 residues.